These 12 T cell receptor beta chains originate from one sample sequenced in a study of post-analysis software for immune sequencing data. Unique-molecular-identifier-tagged TCR beta cDNA libraries were used. TCRdb re-called the PCR reads through MiXCR, storing one row per CDR3 protein. Here the sample spans about 820,000 distinct CDR3 sequences, approximately 50% being singletons. These receptors lack a known antigen. Points from the study as a whole: In patients, four to six TRBV segments were more frequent than in controls, with TRBV5-6, TRBV5-1 and TRBV20-1 among them.

Sequencing was performed on blood. The source is a girl aged 5-17 years with multiple sclerosis.

The rearrangement joins TRBV10-3 to TRBJ2-7; perhaps TRBD1 as D (5 bases). Germline CDR1 is ENHRY and CDR2 is SYGVKD. The length of the CDR3 is 15 residues. Trimming took 3 bases from V and 6 from J, leaving 18 bases between them. CDR3 protein: CAISDERGARGEQYF. For the CDR3, the DNA is TGTGCCATCAGTGATGAAAGGGGCGCTAGGGGCGAGCAGTACTTC.

This chain uses TRBV6-2 or TRBV6-3 with TRBJ2-6; D may correspond to TRBD1 or TRBD2 (5 bases each). CDR1 is MNHEY, CDR2 SVGEGT, per germline. Trimming removed 6 bases from V and 12 bases from J, with 18 bases in between. The CDR3 length is 14 residues. CDR3 coding DNA: TGTGCCAGCAGCGCTACTCCCGGGACGACCGTCCTGACTTTC. It is translated as CASSATPGTTVLTF.

This clonotype was counted a few times. The chain combines TRBV15 with TRBJ2-7; 9 bases fit TRBD2. The CDR3 spans 14 residues. The germline V gene has CDR1 LNHNV and CDR2 YYDKDF (reference sequence). Trimming removed 2 bases from V and 7 bases from J; junction bases left unmatched: 6. The CDR3 reads CATSRSGLAGEQYF. DNA of the CDR3: TGTGCCACCAGCAGATCTGGGCTAGCGGGGGAGCAGTACTTC.

The chain recombines TRBV9 with TRBJ2-5, with 12 bases matching TRBD2. Germline trimming cut 3 bases from V and 7 bases from J; bases unmatched to any gene: 7. There are 15 residues in the CDR3. Germline V gene lookup returns CDR1 SGDLS and CDR2 YYNGEE. CDR3 loop: CASSGRLAGVVTQYF. As DNA, the CDR3 is TGTGCCAGCAGCGGAAGACTAGCGGGAGTTGTGACCCAGTACTTC.

This clonotype was counted once. This chain connects TRBV3-1 to TRBJ2-5; D unresolved. The J call may not be correct, given that the DNA end is closer to TRBJ2-7. The CDR3 length is 15 residues. Germline lookup yields CDR1 LGHDT and CDR2 YNNKEL (reference sequence). The CDR3 reads CASSPLGNFDYEQYF. Here the CDR3 DNA reads TGTGCCAGCAGCCCATTGGGCAATTTCGACTACGAGCAGTACTTC.

The chain links TRBV5-1 to TRBJ1-4, with a weak D call TRBD1 (5 bases). CDR1 is SGHRS, CDR2 YFSETQ, per germline. V dropped 0 bases and J dropped 4 bases, with 10 bases sitting between them. The CDR3 consists of 15 residues. This CDR3 reads CASSLVAGFNEKLFF. The CDR3 DNA is TGCGCCAGCAGCTTGGTCGCAGGGTTTAATGAAAAACTGTTTTTT.

This chain connects TRBV20-1 to TRBJ1-2; TRBD1 matches at 9 bases. Germline trimming cut 6 bases from V and 5 bases from J; bases unmatched to any gene: 7. The germline gives CDR1 DFQATT, CDR2 SNEGSKA (reference sequence). The CDR3 has 13 residues. DNA of the CDR3: TGCAGTGCCGGGGACAGGGAAAATTATGGCTACACCTTC. It specifies CSAGDRENYGYTF.

Only one count was recorded for this clonotype. The J gene is TRBJ2-7, the V gene TRBV6-6; a weak D match, TRBD1 (5 bases). The V and J ends lost 7 bases and 0 bases respectively, with 10 bases between them. CDR1 and CDR2 (germline): MNHNY, SVGAGI (reference sequence). The CDR3 is 13 residues long. The CDR3 region has the DNA TGTGCCAGCAACGACAGAAGCTCCTACGAGCAGTACTTC. Translation gives CASNDRSSYEQYF.

This clonotype appeared a few times. Possible read error: a much larger clone is one base away. The chain uses TRBV6-5 and TRBJ2-3, with TRBD2 as a possible D gene (5 bases). This CDR3 contains 16 residues. CDR1 is MNHEY and CDR2 is SVGAGI in the germline V gene. V lost 7 bases to trimming and J lost 4 bases, with 21 bases between them. CDR3 in amino acids: CASTKAPGEGADTQYF. The CDR3 DNA sequence: TGTGCCAGCACCAAAGCGCCAGGAGAGGGCGCAGATACGCAGTATTTT.

This clonotype was seen only once. The chain carries TRBV20-1 and TRBJ2-5, with TRBD2 identical over 7 bases. This CDR3 has 11 residues. The V gene's germline CDR1 is DFQATT and CDR2 SNEGSKA (reference sequence). The J segment lost 11 bases and the V segment lost 3 bases, leaving 6 bases of the junction unmatched. The CDR3 loop is CSASNLAEQYF. The CDR3 DNA reads TGCAGTGCTAGTAATCTAGCGGAGCAGTACTTC.

This clonotype has a handful of counts. This rearrangement joins TRBV7-6 to TRBJ2-1, with 8 bases aligning to TRBD1. This CDR3 comprises 16 residues. The V and J ends lost 2 bases and 6 bases, in that order; junction bases with no gene match: 9. The germline V gene has CDR1 SGHVS and CDR2 FNYEAQ. The CDR3: CASSLRTGQEFNEQFF. The CDR3 DNA reads as TGTGCCAGCAGCTTAAGGACGGGACAGGAATTCAATGAGCAGTTCTTC. Full variable domain (rest looked up from reference TRBV7-6 and TRBJ2-1): GAGVSQSPRYKVTKRGQDVALRCDPISGHVSLYWYRQALGQGPEFLTYFNYEAQQDKSGLPNDRFSAERPEGSISTLTIQRTEQRDSAMYRCASSLRTGQEFNEQFFGPGTRLTVL.

The chain employs TRBV2 and TRBJ2-4, with 8 bases lining up with TRBD2. Trimming cost V 4 bases and J 0 bases; bases outside gene matches: 11. Germline V gene data show CDR1 as SNHLY and CDR2 as FYNNEI. The CDR3 totals 18 residues. The chain's CDR3 is CASSAAGALFLAKNIQYF. The DNA of the CDR3 is TGTGCCAGCAGTGCAGCGGGGGCCCTATTCTTAGCCAAAAACATTCAGTACTTC. The complete variable domain, with remaining parts taken from reference TRBV2 and TRBJ2-4, reads EPEVTQTPSHQVTQMGQEVILRCVPISNHLYFYWYRQILGQKVEFLVSFYNNEISEKSEIFDDQFSVERPDGSNFTLKIRSTKLEDSAMYFCASSAAGALFLAKNIQYFGAGTRLSVL.